Each of the 20 T cell receptor beta chains below was sequenced from the same sample in a study of identical twins. TCRdb reprocessed the 5' RACE reads via MiXCR and lists one record per CDR3 protein. The sample lists roughly 250,000 distinct CDR3 sequences, over 11% seen once, with around 8.9% in the top ten. The sequencing input was memory (CD45RO+) T cells sorted from blood. These receptors all come from a woman between 18 and 29 years old in good health.

In regard to this clonotype: This could be a read error, since a much larger clone is one nucleotide away. The V gene is TRBV20-1, the J gene TRBJ2-3, with 10 bases that match TRBD1. There are 13 residues in the CDR3. With 5 bases clipped from V and 5 bases from J, the junction kept 4 bases outside the gene matches. Germline CDR1 DFQATT, CDR2 SNEGSKA (reference sequence). CDR3 sequence (DNA): TGCAGTGCTTCCGGGACAGGGGTAGATACGCAGTATTTT. Translated: CSASGTGVDTQYF.

The chain is built from TRBV29-1 and TRBJ2-3; D unresolved. This CDR3 region has 12 residues. Trimming cost V 4 bases and J 5 bases, with 10 bases left between them. The germline V gene has CDR1 SQVTM and CDR2 ANQGSEA. Here the CDR3 reads CSVGPPGDTQYF. As DNA, the CDR3 is TGCAGCGTTGGGCCCCCCGGAGATACGCAGTATTTT.

The V gene is TRBV9, the J gene TRBJ1-2, with D unresolved. The CDR3 consists of 16 residues. V was clipped by 7 bases and J by 4 bases, with 23 bases between them. CDR1 and CDR2 from the germline V gene are SGDLS and YYNGEE. The CDR3 loop reads CASDSPPGPRRYGYTF. CDR3 in DNA: TGTGCCAGCGATTCCCCTCCGGGCCCGCGGCGCTATGGCTACACCTTC. Variable domain in full (rest from reference TRBV9 and TRBJ1-2): DSGVTQTPKHLITATGQRVTLRCSPRSGDLSVYWYQQSLDQGLQFLIQYYNGEERAKGNILERFSAQQFPDLHSELNLSSLELGDSALYFCASDSPPGPRRYGYTFGSGTRLTVV.

This clonotype was counted a few times. The V and J genes are TRBV3-1 and TRBJ2-1; 8 nucleotides align to TRBD2. The CDR3 covers 15 residues. V shed 0 bases and J 11 bases; nucleotides not matched to a gene: 9. Germline-derived CDR1 and CDR2 are LGHDT and YNNKEL (reference sequence). The CDR3 reads CASSQDHGGARKQFF. The DNA for the CDR3 is TGTGCCAGCAGCCAAGATCACGGGGGGGCCCGGAAGCAGTTCTTC.

The sample holds many counts of this clonotype. The chain carries TRBV6-1 and TRBJ2-3, with TRBD2 identical over 7 bases. With 5 bases clipped from V and 7 bases from J, the junction kept 9 bases outside the gene matches. The CDR3 is 14 amino acids. Germline lookup yields CDR1 MNHNS and CDR2 SASEGT. This CDR3 is CASSKSGAGNTQYF. CDR3 nucleotide sequence: TGTGCCAGCAGTAAGAGCGGGGCAGGAAATACGCAGTATTTT.

This clonotype was counted ten times or more. The V and J genes are TRBV7-2 and TRBJ2-2; D is perhaps TRBD1 (5 bases). Looked up from germline, CDR1 is SGHTA and CDR2 is FQGNSA. The CDR3 covers 15 residues. The V gene lost 5 bases and the J gene lost 0 bases, with 10 bases spanning the gap. The CDR3 loop is CASSLLGANTGELFF. The CDR3 DNA reads TGTGCCAGCAGCCTTTTAGGGGCGAACACCGGGGAGCTGTTTTTT.

The chain uses TRBV5-5 and TRBJ1-2, with D uncertain. The germline V and J ends were trimmed by 4 bases and 6 bases, with 7 bases remaining between them. The CDR3 spans 11 residues. The V gene's germline CDR1 is SGHKS and CDR2 YYEKEE (reference sequence). The CDR3 DNA is TGTGCCAGCAGCCGCACAGATGGCTACACCTTC. It specifies CASSRTDGYTF.

This clonotype has a handful of counts. J is TRBJ2-6 and V is TRBV10-2, with D uncertain. Germline lookup yields CDR1 WSHSY and CDR2 SAAADI. V was clipped by 6 bases and J by 1 base, with 10 bases between them. CDR3 size: 15 residues. CDR3 protein: CASRPGGSGANVLTF. In DNA form, the CDR3 reads TGCGCCAGCAGGCCCGGTGGGTCTGGGGCCAACGTCCTGACTTTC.

V is TRBV6-2 or TRBV6-3 and J is TRBJ2-7; 7 bases match TRBD1. This CDR3 contains 13 residues. V was pared by 6 bases and J by 1 base, with 3 bases of the junction left unmatched. Germline loops: CDR1 MNHEY, CDR2 SVGEGT. This chain's CDR3 is CASRQGPSYEQYF. CDR3 DNA sequence: TGTGCCAGCAGACAGGGGCCTTCCTACGAGCAGTACTTC.

This clonotype has ten or more counts. Sequence at one end of the junction differs from germline and may be a read error. The V call is TRBV12-3 or TRBV12-4, the J call TRBJ1-2, with D perhaps matching TRBD1 (5 bases). This CDR3 is built from 11 residues. The CDR3 nucleotides read TGTGCCAGCCAACTCGGGGCTCAACGTTCCTTC. The encoded protein is CASQLGAQRSF.

This clonotype came up a few times. The chain combines TRBV4-3 with TRBJ2-1; possibly TRBD2 for D (6 bases). Trimming removed 3 bases from V and 5 bases from J, with 11 bases in between. The CDR3 is 14 residues long. Germline V gene lookup returns CDR1 LGHNA and CDR2 YSLEER. The CDR3 DNA is TGCGCCAGCAGCCACGCTAGCGCAGACAATGAGCAGTTCTTC. This sequence encodes CASSHASADNEQFF.

This clonotype was seen more than once but under ten times. The genes are TRBV29-1 and TRBJ2-3, with unresolved D. This CDR3 is built from 13 residues. CDR1 is SQVTM and CDR2 is ANQGSEA in the germline V gene. V was cut by 4 bases and J by 2 bases, with 10 bases left in between. Here the CDR3 reads CSVVFRLTDTQYF. CDR3 bases: TGCAGCGTTGTTTTCAGACTCACAGATACGCAGTATTTT.

V usage is TRBV10-3 and J usage is TRBJ1-5, with 7 positions matching TRBD1. Germline V gene sequence: CDR1 ENHRY, CDR2 SYGVKD. V shed 4 bases, J shed 8 bases, and the junction held 5 bases outside the gene matches. The CDR3 is 13 residues long. CDR3 coding DNA: TGTGCCATCAGTGCGACAGGGCTAGAGCCCCAGCATTTT. Amino acids: CAISATGLEPQHF.

This CDR3 reads CASGASGTDTQYF. The CDR3 DNA reads TGTGCCAGCGGAGCTAGCGGCACAGATACGCAGTATTTT. J is TRBJ2-3 and V is TRBV6-1; D possibly corresponds to TRBD2 (6 bases). Trimming removed 8 bases at V and 1 base at J, with 10 bases between. The CDR3 length is 13 residues. Germline CDR1 is MNHNS and CDR2 is SASEGT.

In this sample, this clonotype turned up many times. The rearrangement uses TRBV13 and TRBJ1-1, with a weak D call TRBD1 (6 bases). V shed 0 bases and J shed 10 bases, with 15 bases lying between them. The CDR3 runs to 14 residues. Germline V gene sequence: CDR1 PRHDT, CDR2 FYEKMQ (reference sequence). As DNA, the CDR3 is TGTGCCAGCAGCTTAGGCCGGACAGCCTCGGGAGCTTTCTTT. Protein sequence: CASSLGRTASGAFF.

The chain joins TRBV5-1 to TRBJ2-7, with 10 nucleotides matching TRBD1. There are 14 residues in the CDR3. J gave up 7 bases and V 5 bases, and 9 bases lay outside the gene matches. Germline CDR1 and CDR2: SGHRS and YFSETQ. This CDR3 reads CASRSGTGVLEQYF. As DNA, the CDR3 is TGCGCCAGCAGAAGTGGGACAGGGGTTCTAGAGCAGTACTTC.

This clonotype was detected ten times or more. V is TRBV7-2 and J is TRBJ2-5, with D unclear. Trimming pared 0 bases from V and 2 bases from J, leaving 4 bases between. Germline loops: CDR1 SGHTA, CDR2 FQGNSA. This CDR3 has 13 residues. CDR3 in amino acids: CASSLALQETQYF. CDR3 sequence (DNA): TGTGCCAGCAGCTTAGCCCTACAAGAGACCCAGTACTTC.

This clonotype was picked up many times. The chain employs TRBV12-3 or TRBV12-4 and TRBJ1-2; possibly TRBD1 for D (5 bases). V lost 2 bases, J lost 4 bases, and 8 bases lay in between. The CDR3 covers 13 residues. This chain's CDR3 is CASSLQGLYGYTF. The CDR3 DNA sequence: TGTGCCAGCAGTTTACAGGGTCTCTATGGCTACACCTTC.

The sample holds many counts of this clonotype. The chain carries TRBV12-3 or TRBV12-4 and TRBJ2-2; possible D gene TRBD1, 6 bases. The CDR3 runs to 12 residues. V shed 6 bases and J shed 6 bases, with 8 bases lying between them. The CDR3 here is CASRAGAGELFF. Here the CDR3 DNA reads TGTGCCAGCAGAGCAGGGGCCGGGGAGCTGTTTTTT.

The chain employs TRBV5-6 and TRBJ1-2, with TRBD1 identical over 8 bases. CDR3 length equals 15 residues. V shed 0 bases, J shed 3 bases, and the junction held 4 bases outside the gene matches. Germline CDR1 SGHDT, CDR2 YYEEEE. CDR3 protein: CASSLAGQDDYGYTF. CDR3 DNA: TGTGCCAGCAGCTTGGCGGGACAGGACGACTATGGCTACACCTTC.